The next 23 T cell receptor beta chains were all read from a single sample in a study of blood T cell repertoires in COVID-19. Sequenced by immunoSEQ multiplex PCR; TCRdb stores in-frame clones only, minus some. This sample yields fewer than 250,000 clones, of which 70% to 90% are seen a single time; 3.8% belongs to the top ten. Sequences were obtained from PBMCs or T cells enriched from blood (not recorded which). These receptors were taken from a woman in her thirties or forties with acute COVID-19.

V and J are TRBV6-4 and TRBJ1-1, with D perhaps TRBD1 (5 bases). The CDR3 length is 13 residues. V was pared by 6 bases and J by 1 base, with 9 bases between. Per the germline V gene, CDR1 is MRHNA and CDR2 is SNTAGT. The CDR3 DNA is TGTGCCAGCAGGGCGGGGGAGAACACTGAAGCTTTCTTT. Its protein is CASRAGENTEAFF.

The chain links TRBV5-1 to TRBJ2-2; D is unresolved. The germline V gene encodes CDR1 SGHRS and CDR2 YFSETQ. V was clipped by 9 bases and J by 5 bases, with 23 bases between them. The CDR3 is 16 amino acids. The CDR3 sequence: CATKAAGAATTGELFF. DNA for the CDR3: TGCGCCACCAAAGCCGCCGGAGCCGCAACGACCGGGGAGCTGTTTTTT.

This rearrangement joins TRBV10-2 to TRBJ2-2; 7 bases fit TRBD1. Germline V lookup: CDR1 WSHSY, CDR2 SAAADI. The CDR3 extends over 16 amino acids. V was pared by 3 bases and J by 1 base, with 5 bases of the junction left unmatched. The CDR3 DNA sequence: TGCGCCAGCAGTGACCCCAGGACAGGGAACACCGGGGAGCTGTTTTTT. It codes for CASSDPRTGNTGELFF.

V gene TRBV19 combines with J gene TRBJ1-6, with TRBD1 matching over 7 bases. With 6 bases clipped from V and 9 bases from J, the junction kept 8 bases outside the gene matches. Germline V lookup: CDR1 LNHDA, CDR2 SQIVND (reference sequence). This CDR3 spans 14 amino acids. Here the CDR3 reads CASRPGQNSSPLHF. CDR3 coding DNA: TGTGCCAGTAGGCCGGGACAGAATTCTTCACCCCTCCACTTT.

The chain is built from TRBV4-1 and TRBJ2-3, with D possibly matching TRBD2 (6 bases). The CDR3 extends over 15 amino acids. The germline gives CDR1 MGHRA, CDR2 YSYEKL. The V gene lost 0 bases and the J gene lost 3 bases, with 10 bases spanning the gap. For the CDR3, the DNA is TGCGCCAGCAGCCAAGATAGCGGTAGAACAGATACGCAGTATTTT. Translation gives CASSQDSGRTDTQYF.

The CDR3 loop is CSVEGGSVDFVDTQYF. CDR3 coding DNA: TGCAGCGTTGAGGGCGGGAGTGTGGATTTTGTGGATACGCAGTATTTT. This sequence joins TRBV29-1 and TRBJ2-3; 7 bases fit TRBD2. The germline V gene has CDR1 SQVTM and CDR2 ANQGSEA. The CDR3 is 16 residues long. With V trimmed by 3 bases and J by 6 bases, 15 bases remained unmatched.

The table lists this clone with a count of one. V usage is TRBV11-2 and J usage is TRBJ2-2; TRBD2 aligns across 8 bases. The CDR3 is 17 residues long. V shed 5 bases and J 5 bases; nucleotides not matched to a gene: 13. Per the germline V gene, CDR1 is SGHAT and CDR2 is FQNNGV. The CDR3 DNA reads as TGTGCCAGCAGCCAGGGCGGCGGGGGGAGGAGTACCGGGGAGCTGTTTTTT. This encodes CASSQGGGGRSTGELFF.

V usage is TRBV3-1 (or the pseudogene TRBV3-2) and J usage is TRBJ1-3; maybe TRBD1 (6 bases). The CDR3 extends over 15 amino acids. The germline V and J ends were trimmed by 0 bases and 2 bases, with 8 bases remaining between them. The germline CDR1 and CDR2 sequences are LGHDT and YNNKEL (reference sequence). CDR3 sequence (DNA): TGTGCCAGCAGCCAAGAACCAGGGGCTGGAAACACCATATATTTT. Protein sequence: CASSQEPGAGNTIYF.

The V and J genes are TRBV11-2 and TRBJ1-1; 9 bases map to TRBD1. V shed 6 bases, J shed 5 bases, and the junction held 4 bases outside the gene matches. CDR3 length equals 13 residues. The germline CDR1 and CDR2 sequences are SGHAT and FQNNGV. CDR3 loop: CASRRQGETEAFF. CDR3 sequence (DNA): TGTGCCAGCAGAAGACAGGGGGAAACTGAAGCTTTCTTT.

This clone was recorded once. The rearrangement joins TRBV28 to TRBJ2-3, with 8 bases lining up with TRBD2. V lost 7 bases and J lost 2; bases outside the gene matches: 8. CDR3 size: 15 residues. The germline CDR1 and CDR2 sequences are MDHEN and SYDVKM. CDR3 region: CASTHGGALTDTQYF. The CDR3 nucleotides read TGTGCCAGCACCCACGGGGGGGCCCTCACAGATACGCAGTATTTT.

The CDR3 loop reads CASSPPGKAGGIVNTEAFF. CDR3 DNA sequence: TGTGCCAGCTCACCACCGGGGAAGGCAGGGGGCATTGTGAACACTGAAGCTTTCTTT. This chain connects TRBV18 to TRBJ1-1; TRBD1 matches at 8 bases. The CDR3 has 19 amino acids. Trimming at V came to 0 bases and at J to 0 bases, leaving 12 bases not matched to a gene. Per the germline V gene, CDR1 is KGHSH and CDR2 is LQKENI.

This clone was recorded only once. The chain combines TRBV27 with TRBJ2-6, with 7 positions matching TRBD1. With V trimmed by 5 bases and J by 0 bases, 10 bases remained unmatched. Germline V gene sequence: CDR1 MNHEY, CDR2 SMNVEV (reference sequence). The CDR3 totals 18 residues. CDR3 nucleotide sequence: TGTGCCAGCAGTCCCCTGACAGGGACCTACTCTGGGGCCAACGTCCTGACTTTC. Translating it yields CASSPLTGTYSGANVLTF.

The chain uses TRBV30 and TRBJ1-6; tentative D call: TRBD1 (5 bases). Germline V CDR1 and CDR2: GTSNPN, SVGIG (reference sequence). V lost 0 bases to trimming and J lost 9 bases, with 12 bases between them. This CDR3 comprises 14 residues. CDR3 DNA: TGTGCCTGGAGTGTGGGGCAGGCGAGTTCACCCCTCCACTTT. Protein product: CAWSVGQASSPLHF.

CDR3 residues: CASQGGTSSYNEQFF. The CDR3 DNA follows: TGTGCCAGCCAGGGGGGCACTAGCTCCTACAATGAGCAGTTCTTC. This chain connects TRBV28 to TRBJ2-1, with D possibly being TRBD1 (7 bases). This CDR3 contains 15 residues. V was shortened by 8 bases and J by 0 bases, with 14 bases between the two germline ends. Germline V gives CDR1 MDHEN, CDR2 SYDVKM. Variable domain in full (rest from reference TRBV28 and TRBJ2-1): DVKVTQSSRYLVKRTGEKVFLECVQDMDHENMFWYRQDPGLGLRLIYFSYDVKMKEKGDIPEGYSVSREKKERFSLILESASTNQTSMYLCASQGGTSSYNEQFFGPGTRLTVL.

The chain has TRBV19 and TRBJ2-1; 12 nucleotides agree with TRBD2. The CDR3 is made up of 15 amino acids. Germline trimming cut 7 bases from V and 2 bases from J; bases unmatched to any gene: 3. The germline gives CDR1 LNHDA, CDR2 SQIVND (reference sequence). CDR3 sequence: CASNLAGGPYNEQFF. Here the CDR3 DNA reads TGTGCCAGTAACCTAGCGGGAGGGCCCTACAATGAGCAGTTCTTC.

V is TRBV2 and J is TRBJ2-7, with 13 positions matching TRBD2. This CDR3 is 15 amino acids long. Germline V gene data show CDR1 as SNHLY and CDR2 as FYNNEI. The V and J ends lost 4 bases and 4 bases, in that order; junction bases with no gene match: 4. The CDR3 reads CASSGTSGREYEQYF. The CDR3 DNA follows: TGTGCCAGCAGTGGGACTAGCGGGAGAGAGTACGAGCAGTACTTC.

This rearrangement joins TRBV5-1 to TRBJ2-7, with TRBD2 as a possible D gene (5 bases). The CDR3 sequence is 14 residues long. Per germline, CDR1 SGHRS and CDR2 YFSETQ. V lost 0 bases and J lost 4, with 11 bases in between. The CDR3 bases are TGCGCCAGCAGCTTGGTTACGGGGTTGTACGAGCAGTACTTC. The encoded protein is CASSLVTGLYEQYF.

V gene TRBV28 combines with J gene TRBJ2-2; 10 bases match TRBD2. Germline V CDR1 and CDR2: MDHEN, SYDVKM. There are 16 residues in the CDR3. The junction had 11 bases not matched to a gene; V was cut back by 6 bases and J by 7 bases. The CDR3 reads CASRLSGTSAVGELFF. The CDR3 DNA reads as TGTGCCAGCAGACTGTCCGGGACTAGCGCTGTCGGGGAGCTGTTTTTT.

Note on this clone: The sample has other DNA sequences that encode this CDR3 too. This rearrangement joins TRBV7-9 to TRBJ1-3; 7 bases align to TRBD1. The V gene end was trimmed by 2 bases and the J gene end by 2 bases; junction bases not matched to a gene: 0. The CDR3 totals 14 residues. Germline V CDR1 and CDR2: SEHNR, FQNEAQ (reference sequence). CDR3 region: CASSLQGAGNTIYF. CDR3 DNA sequence: TGTGCCAGCAGCTTACAGGGGGCTGGAAACACCATATATTTT.

This chain links TRBV7-8 with TRBJ1-5, with a weak D call TRBD1 (5 bases). V was cut by 3 bases and J by 1 base, with 10 bases left in between. This CDR3 contains 15 residues. Germline CDR1 is SGHVS and CDR2 is FQNEAQ. CDR3 amino acids: CASSLGPNSNQPQHF. The CDR3, as DNA: TGTGCCAGCAGCTTGGGGCCTAACAGCAATCAGCCCCAGCATTTT.

For this clone: Within the sample, other DNA sequences also encode this same CDR3. The chain is built from TRBV24-1 and TRBJ2-1, with TRBD2 matching 8 bases. V trimming: 3 bases; J trimming: 0 bases; junction bases outside the gene matches: 3. The germline V gene has CDR1 KGHDR and CDR2 SFDVKD. The CDR3 is 16 residues long. The CDR3, as DNA: TGTGCCACCAGTGATGCCCTAGCGGGCTCCTACAATGAGCAGTTCTTC. Translated, it gives CATSDALAGSYNEQFF.

CDR3 nucleotide sequence: TGTGCCAGCAGTGAATCCCCCAGAGGTTCCAATGAAAAACTGTTTTTT. Translation gives CASSESPRGSNEKLFF. The V call is TRBV2, the J call TRBJ1-4; D not resolved. CDR1 and CDR2 from the germline V gene are SNHLY and FYNNEI. The CDR3 sequence is 16 residues long. V dropped 2 bases and J dropped 5 bases, with 15 bases sitting between them.

The chain recombines TRBV29-1 with TRBJ1-2, with D perhaps matching TRBD1 (6 bases). V lost 7 bases, J lost 0 bases, and 12 bases lay in between. The CDR3 is 13 residues long. Germline V gives CDR1 SQVTM, CDR2 ANQGSEA. The CDR3 is CSGATGTNYGYTF. The CDR3 coding sequence is TGCAGCGGAGCGACAGGTACTAACTATGGCTACACCTTC.